These 20 T cell receptor beta chains came from one sample sequenced in a study of blood T cell repertoires in COVID-19. Generated by immunoSEQ multiplex PCR, the TCRdb table keeps only in-frame clones and is missing some. The data show approximately 350,000 clones, with roughly 87% seen just once and 2.5% to 3.5% held by the top ten. Sequencing was carried out using PBMCs or T cells enriched from blood (not recorded which). Receptor source: a woman aged 25 to 45 who had recovered from COVID-19.

The J gene is TRBJ2-7, the V gene TRBV5-1; D remains unclear. The CDR3 has 15 residues. Germline V lookup: CDR1 SGHRS, CDR2 YFSETQ. V lost 3 bases and J lost 2, with 15 bases in between. DNA of the CDR3: TGCGCCAGCAGCTCCCTCGGGTCAGCTACCTACGAGCAGTACTTC. Protein: CASSSLGSATYEQYF.

This clone has only one observation. V gene TRBV7-2 combines with J gene TRBJ2-7, with 11 nucleotides matching TRBD1. V dropped 5 bases and J dropped 3; count of bases not matched to a gene: 6. This CDR3 is 15 amino acids long. CDR1 is SGHTA, CDR2 FQGNSA, per germline. The CDR3 region is CASSTTGTGGYEQYF. In DNA form, the CDR3 reads TGTGCCAGCAGCACTACCGGGACAGGGGGCTACGAGCAGTACTTC.

The chain is built from TRBV5-6 and TRBJ2-2, with 9 bases aligning to TRBD1. This CDR3 comprises 16 residues. Trimming took 0 bases from V and 1 from J; bases not matched to a gene: 1. Per the germline V gene, CDR1 is SGHDT and CDR2 is YYEEEE. CDR3 DNA: TGTGCCAGCAGCTTGGAGGGACAGGGGAACACCGGGGAGCTGTTTTTT. Translating it yields CASSLEGQGNTGELFF.

The chain carries TRBV15 and TRBJ1-4, with TRBD1 matching over 9 bases. The J segment lost 4 bases and the V segment lost 5 bases, leaving 2 bases of the junction unmatched. This CDR3 is built from 14 residues. Germline loops: CDR1 LNHNV, CDR2 YYDKDF (reference sequence). The CDR3 DNA reads TGTGCCACCAGCCCGGGACAGGGTAATGAAAAACTGTTTTTT. Translated, it gives CATSPGQGNEKLFF.

The chain links TRBV2 to TRBJ2-1, with 13 positions matching TRBD2. After removal of 3 bases from V and 7 bases from J, the junction contained 6 bases not matched to a gene. CDR1 is SNHLY, CDR2 FYNNEI, per germline. The CDR3 covers 16 residues. For the CDR3, the DNA is TGTGCCAGCAGTGACATACTAGCGGGGGGGCGTAATGAGCAGTTCTTC. It is translated as CASSDILAGGRNEQFF.

J is TRBJ2-3 and V is TRBV28; perhaps TRBD1 as D (6 bases). From germline, CDR1 is MDHEN and CDR2 SYDVKM. V was pared by 5 bases and J by 0 bases, with 12 bases between. This CDR3 has 15 residues. In DNA form, the CDR3 reads TGTGCCAGCAGTCCACCGGACAGAAGCACAGATACGCAGTATTTT. Translated, it gives CASSPPDRSTDTQYF. Based on the CDR3 plus reference TRBV28 and TRBJ2-3, the full variable domain is DVKVTQSSRYLVKRTGEKVFLECVQDMDHENMFWYRQDPGLGLRLIYFSYDVKMKEKGDIPEGYSVSREKKERFSLILESASTNQTSMYLCASSPPDRSTDTQYFGPGTRLTVL.

This clone showed up just once. The genes are TRBV9 and TRBJ2-7, with D hard to call. Germline assignment: CDR1 SGDLS and CDR2 YYNGEE. This CDR3 spans 14 amino acids. Deletions cut 4 bases from V and 0 bases from J, with 11 bases between. The CDR3: CASSPGSSSYEQYF. CDR3 bases: TGTGCCAGCAGCCCAGGAAGCTCCTCCTACGAGCAGTACTTC.

This clone was observed a single time. The chain recombines TRBV4-1 with TRBJ2-3, with 12 nucleotides matching TRBD2. The V and J ends lost 1 base and 6 bases, in that order; junction bases with no gene match: 8. This CDR3 has 17 amino acids. Germline loops: CDR1 MGHRA, CDR2 YSYEKL. CDR3 sequence reads: CASSQVVASGRADTQYF. Here the CDR3 DNA reads TGCGCCAGCAGCCAAGTCGTCGCTAGCGGGAGGGCGGATACGCAGTATTTT.

The chain recombines TRBV6-1 with TRBJ1-1; a weak D match, TRBD1 (6 bases). Germline V gives CDR1 MNHNS, CDR2 SASEGT. The CDR3 runs 14 residues. V was clipped by 2 bases and J by 5 bases, with 12 bases between them. This CDR3 reads CASSETGRWTEAFF. In DNA, the CDR3 is TGTGCCAGCAGTGAAACAGGGAGATGGACTGAAGCTTTCTTT.

The chain recombines TRBV6-5 with TRBJ2-5, with 11 bases fitting TRBD2. This CDR3 contains 13 residues. Trimming removed 6 bases from V and 5 bases from J; junction bases left unmatched: 2. The germline V gene has CDR1 MNHEY and CDR2 SVGAGI. CDR3 DNA sequence: TGTGCCAGCAGAGGGACTAGCGGTGAGACCCAGTACTTC. Translating it yields CASRGTSGETQYF.

The chain is built from TRBV2 and TRBJ2-5; the D gene is possibly TRBD1 (5 bases). In germline, CDR1 is SNHLY, CDR2 FYNNEI. This CDR3 region has 13 residues. V shed 4 bases and J shed 4 bases, with 10 bases lying between them. The CDR3 loop reads CASSAPGSETQYF. Here the CDR3 DNA reads TGTGCCAGCAGTGCCCCAGGGTCAGAGACCCAGTACTTC.

The V gene is TRBV28, the J gene TRBJ1-2, with 11 bases lining up with TRBD1. This CDR3 is built from 16 residues. CDR1 and CDR2 (germline): MDHEN, SYDVKM. The V gene end was trimmed by 5 bases and the J gene end by 5 bases; junction bases not matched to a gene: 10. In DNA form, the CDR3 reads TGTGCCAGCAGTGCCTCCGGGACAGGGGGAAGGTATGGCTACACCTTC. Translation: CASSASGTGGRYGYTF.

This clone occurred once. This chain uses TRBV27 with TRBJ1-5; tentatively, D is TRBD1 (5 bases). Trimming removed 2 bases from V and 4 bases from J, with 9 bases in between. The CDR3 runs to 14 residues. The germline gives CDR1 MNHEY, CDR2 SMNVEV (reference sequence). CDR3 bases: TGTGCCAGCAGTTTAGCAGGGTTGAATCAGCCCCAGCATTTT. Translated, it gives CASSLAGLNQPQHF.

V and J are TRBV29-1 and TRBJ2-2; D remains unclear. CDR3 length: 11 residues. V dropped 6 bases and J dropped 7 bases, with 9 bases sitting between them. From germline, CDR1 is SQVTM and CDR2 ANQGSEA. CDR3 amino acids: CSVHRSGELFF. The DNA of the CDR3 is TGCAGCGTACACAGAAGCGGGGAGCTGTTTTTT.

The chain combines TRBV19 with TRBJ1-4; 10 bases match TRBD1. V lost 10 bases to trimming and J lost 6 bases; unmatched junction nucleotides: 8. This CDR3 has 14 residues. The germline V gene has CDR1 LNHDA and CDR2 SQIVND (reference sequence). CDR3 sequence reads: CATIPGQGDEKLFF. CDR3 in DNA: TGTGCCACCATACCCGGACAGGGGGATGAAAAACTGTTTTTT.

CDR3 sequence reads: CASSLEEGGRGIFQPQHF. In nucleotides, the CDR3 is TGTGCCAGCAGCTTAGAGGAGGGGGGGCGAGGTATCTTTCAGCCCCAGCATTTT. The chain joins TRBV7-6 to TRBJ1-5; D is possibly TRBD1 (6 bases). In germline, CDR1 is SGHVS, CDR2 FNYEAQ. The CDR3 contains 18 residues. The V end was cut by 1 base, the J end by 6 bases, with 22 bases between.

The genes are TRBV11-2 and TRBJ2-7, with D hard to call. This CDR3 is built from 11 residues. Germline-derived CDR1 and CDR2 are SGHAT and FQNNGV. Trimming pared 3 bases from V and 3 bases from J, leaving 3 bases between. The CDR3 sequence is CASSFYYEQYF. The CDR3 DNA sequence: TGTGCCAGCAGCTTTTACTACGAGCAGTACTTC.

V usage is TRBV20-1 and J usage is TRBJ2-5; D might be TRBD2 (5 bases). CDR3 length: 11 residues. CDR1 is DFQATT and CDR2 is SNEGSKA in the germline V gene (reference sequence). Trimming left V 7 bases short and J 3 bases short, with 9 bases between. The CDR3 coding sequence is TGCAGTGGTACGGGAAAAGAGACCCAGTACTTC. Protein product: CSGTGKETQYF.

The chain has TRBV19 and TRBJ2-5; 10 nucleotides line up with TRBD1. Germline trimming cut 5 bases from V and 4 bases from J; bases unmatched to any gene: 10. This CDR3 is 16 amino acids long. From germline, CDR1 is LNHDA and CDR2 SQIVND (reference sequence). CDR3 region: CASSADHGTGVETQYF. The CDR3, as DNA: TGTGCCAGTAGTGCCGACCACGGGACAGGGGTAGAGACCCAGTACTTC.

This CDR3 is CASSLEQGRYEQYF. CDR3 in DNA: TGTGCCAGCAGCTTGGAACAGGGGCGCTACGAGCAGTACTTC. V is TRBV5-6 and J is TRBJ2-7; 7 bases map to TRBD1. Losses at the gene ends were 0 bases for V and 3 bases for J; bases not matched to a gene: 3. The CDR3 is 14 amino acids. The germline gives CDR1 SGHDT, CDR2 YYEEEE. The full variable domain, rest sourced from reference TRBV5-6 and TRBJ2-7, is DAGVTQSPTHLIKTRGQQVTLRCSPKSGHDTVSWYQQALGQGPQFIFQYYEEEERQRGNFPDRFSGHQFPNYSSELNVNALLLGDSALYLCASSLEQGRYEQYFGPGTRLTVT.